One sample yielded the 20 T cell receptor beta chains listed below, sequenced in a study of identical twins. TCRdb re-analysed the 5' RACE reads in MiXCR, keeping a single row per CDR3 protein. The sample has 500,000 or so distinct CDR3 sequences; about 14% are singletons. The same sample was also used in a study of yellow fever vaccine responses in identical twins.

Sequenced sample: CD4+ T cells sorted from blood. The receptor source for this set is a young woman in good health.

This clonotype was seen ten or more times. This chain joins TRBV7-2 and TRBJ2-2; perhaps D is TRBD1 or TRBD2 (5 bases each). Per germline, CDR1 SGHTA and CDR2 FQGNSA. The CDR3 length is 16 residues. Deletions cut 5 bases from V and 0 bases from J, with 13 bases between. The CDR3 coding sequence is TGTGCCAGCAGCCCGGGGACGGGTTCGAACACCGGGGAGCTGTTTTTT. It yields the protein CASSPGTGSNTGELFF.

This sequence joins TRBV4-2 and TRBJ2-1, with 12 bases matching TRBD2. This CDR3 has 17 amino acids. Germline CDR1 reads LGHNA; CDR2 reads YNFKEQ. V was clipped by 1 base and J by 8 bases; unmatched bases: 9. The CDR3 here is CASSQGEGLAGRYEQFF. CDR3 nucleotide sequence: TGTGCCAGCAGCCAAGGAGAAGGACTAGCGGGAAGGTATGAGCAGTTCTTC.

V usage is TRBV29-1 and J usage is TRBJ1-1, with 8 positions matching TRBD1. The V gene end was trimmed by 5 bases and the J gene end by 1 base; junction bases not matched to a gene: 3. The V gene's germline CDR1 is SQVTM and CDR2 ANQGSEA. This CDR3 is 13 amino acids long. CDR3 region: CSVPGQGNTEAFF. The DNA for the CDR3 is TGCAGCGTTCCAGGACAGGGGAACACTGAAGCTTTCTTT.

This chain uses TRBV5-1 with TRBJ2-1; D unresolved. This CDR3 is 12 amino acids long. The germline V and J ends were trimmed by 6 bases and 9 bases, with 13 bases remaining between them. The germline CDR1 and CDR2 sequences are SGHRS and YFSETQ. In DNA form, the CDR3 reads TGCGCCAGCAATGAGTTTGGTTTTGAGCAGTTCTTC. This encodes CASNEFGFEQFF. Full variable domain (missing parts from reference TRBV5-1 and TRBJ2-1): KAGVTQTPRYLIKTRGQQVTLSCSPISGHRSVSWYQQTPGQGLQFLFEYFSETQRNKGNFPGRFSGRQFSNSRSEMNVSTLELGDSALYLCASNEFGFEQFFGPGTRLTVL.

The table lists this clonotype with a few counts. One junction end does not reproduce the germline sequence, and a read error may be involved. V usage is TRBV5-1 and J usage is TRBJ2-5; 8 nucleotides match TRBD1. Germline CDR1 reads SGHRS; CDR2 reads YFSETQ. The CDR3 extends over 14 amino acids. CDR3 in amino acids: CASSSGQGGETQCF. Written as DNA, the CDR3 is TGCGCCAGCAGCTCCGGACAGGGCGGGGAGACCCAGTGCTTC.

The rearrangement uses TRBV6-5 and TRBJ2-7; 9 nucleotides agree with TRBD1. Germline CDR1 is MNHEY and CDR2 is SVGAGI. This CDR3 region has 15 residues. With V trimmed by 5 bases and J by 3 bases, 8 bases remained unmatched. The CDR3 sequence is CASSLQGAFSYEQYF. CDR3 DNA sequence: TGTGCCAGCAGTCTACAGGGGGCTTTTAGCTACGAGCAGTACTTC.

The chain employs TRBV6-1 and TRBJ2-7; TRBD1 or TRBD2 may be the D gene (6 bases each). CDR1 and CDR2 from the germline V gene are MNHNS and SASEGT. The CDR3 covers 15 residues. V lost 6 bases, J lost 4 bases, and 19 bases lay in between. CDR3 DNA: TGTGCCAGCAGGTGGGGGGCAGCCCTCGGTTACGAGCAGTACTTC. Translation: CASRWGAALGYEQYF.

V usage is TRBV24-1 and J usage is TRBJ2-7; TRBD2 agrees at 11 bases. V was clipped by 10 bases and J by 1 base; unmatched bases: 5. The CDR3 consists of 14 residues. Germline V gene lookup returns CDR1 KGHDR and CDR2 SFDVKD. The CDR3 region is CATSTSGGSYEQYF. The CDR3 coding sequence is TGTGCCACTAGTACTAGCGGGGGTTCCTACGAGCAGTACTTC.

The rearrangement joins TRBV7-9 to TRBJ2-4, with 7 bases aligning to TRBD2. The V gene end was trimmed by 3 bases and the J gene end by 1 base; junction bases not matched to a gene: 9. The V gene's germline CDR1 is SEHNR and CDR2 FQNEAQ (reference sequence). This CDR3 has 17 residues. The CDR3 DNA is TGTGCCAGCAGCTTGGTAGGCGGGAGTGGTGCCAAAAACATTCAGTACTTC. Its protein is CASSLVGGSGAKNIQYF.

CDR3 bases: TGTGCCAGCAGTCGAACCGGGACAGGGGAGGGCTACACCTTC. This translates into CASSRTGTGEGYTF. The chain joins TRBV2 to TRBJ1-2; TRBD1 matches 10 bases. The CDR3 has 14 amino acids. Germline assignment: CDR1 SNHLY and CDR2 FYNNEI. Trimming cost V 5 bases and J 8 bases; bases outside gene matches: 8.

This clonotype was seen more than once but under ten times. This chain uses TRBV9 with TRBJ2-1; D possibly corresponds to TRBD1 (5 bases). The ends were cut back, 4 bases at V and 8 bases at J, with 13 bases in the middle. CDR1 is SGDLS, CDR2 YYNGEE, per germline. This CDR3 contains 13 residues. CDR3 in amino acids: CASSPQGIYEQFF. The DNA for the CDR3 is TGTGCCAGCAGCCCCCAGGGAATCTATGAGCAGTTCTTC.

This clonotype was detected a few times. V gene TRBV11-2 combines with J gene TRBJ2-1, with 9 bases aligning to TRBD2. The CDR3 totals 21 residues. V gave up 1 base and J gave up 0 bases; unmatched junction bases: 16. CDR1 is SGHAT, CDR2 FQNNGV, per germline. This chain's CDR3 is CASSLGGAGLAGSRSYNEQFF. DNA for the CDR3: TGTGCCAGCAGCTTAGGCGGGGCAGGGCTAGCGGGATCCCGCTCCTACAATGAGCAGTTCTTC.

This clonotype was detected ten times or more. The chain has TRBV6-2 or TRBV6-3 and TRBJ2-7; D call uncertain. The germline V gene encodes CDR1 MNHEY and CDR2 SVGEGT. V lost 2 bases and J lost 3, with 8 bases in between. CDR3 length: 13 amino acids. The CDR3 DNA reads TGTGCCAGCAGTTACGGAGCTGTCTACGAGCAGTACTTC. It is translated as CASSYGAVYEQYF.

This chain links TRBV7-2 with TRBJ2-7, with 8 bases matching TRBD2. V lost 3 bases to trimming and J lost 4 bases; unmatched junction nucleotides: 11. Germline CDR1 SGHTA, CDR2 FQGNSA. The CDR3 has 16 amino acids. CDR3 DNA sequence: TGTGCCAGCAGCTTTCAGACCGGACTAGCTAGTTACGAGCAGTACTTC. Amino acid sequence: CASSFQTGLASYEQYF.

The CDR3 nucleotides read TGTGCCAGCAGTTTGTCCACAGGCTGGGGCACCGGGGAGCTGTTTTTT. Translating gives CASSLSTGWGTGELFF. This chain uses TRBV28 with TRBJ2-2; possible D gene TRBD1, 5 bases. The CDR3 sequence is 16 residues long. V lost 3 bases and J 4 bases, leaving 15 bases between the germline ends. CDR1 and CDR2 from the germline V gene are MDHEN and SYDVKM. Together with reference TRBV28 and TRBJ2-2, the CDR3 gives the full variable domain: DVKVTQSSRYLVKRTGEKVFLECVQDMDHENMFWYRQDPGLGLRLIYFSYDVKMKEKGDIPEGYSVSREKKERFSLILESASTNQTSMYLCASSLSTGWGTGELFFGEGSRLTVL.

This clonotype has just a few counts. The chain carries TRBV6-2 or TRBV6-3 and TRBJ2-1; TRBD1 aligns across 8 bases. Germline CDR1 is MNHEY and CDR2 is SVGEGT. With 5 bases clipped from V and 6 bases from J, the junction kept 9 bases outside the gene matches. There are 15 residues in the CDR3. The CDR3 DNA follows: TGTGCCAGCAGTCCTGGACAGGGTTTTGGCAATGAGCAGTTCTTC. This codes for CASSPGQGFGNEQFF.

In DNA, the CDR3 is TGTGCCAGCAGCCACGGTTTGGCGTTTGGGGACGATGAGCAGTTCTTC. Translation: CASSHGLAFGDDEQFF. The V gene is TRBV3-1, the J gene TRBJ2-1; perhaps D is TRBD1 or TRBD2 (5 bases each). The ends were cut back, 3 bases at V and 8 bases at J, with 20 bases in the middle. The CDR3 has 16 amino acids. The germline CDR1 and CDR2 sequences are LGHDT and YNNKEL (reference sequence).

The chain uses TRBV18 and TRBJ2-1; maybe TRBD1 (5 bases). V lost 3 bases to trimming and J lost 6 bases, with 9 bases between them. CDR1 and CDR2 (germline): KGHSH, LQKENI. CDR3 length equals 13 residues. The CDR3 is CASSPLGLNEQFF. The CDR3 DNA is TGTGCCAGCTCACCCCTGGGGCTCAATGAGCAGTTCTTC.

This clonotype has at least ten counts. The CDR3 is CASSLDGGSTDTQYF. The CDR3 coding sequence is TGTGCCAGCAGCTTAGATGGGGGTAGCACAGATACGCAGTATTTT. The chain combines TRBV11-3 with TRBJ2-3, with D perhaps matching TRBD1 or TRBD2 (5 bases each). V was cut by 0 bases and J by 0 bases, with 7 bases left in between. The CDR3 covers 15 residues. The germline V gene has CDR1 SGHNT and CDR2 YENEEA.

The chain recombines TRBV24-1 with TRBJ2-1; the match to TRBD1 covers 7 bases. V was clipped by 2 bases and J by 9 bases; unmatched bases: 9. There are 15 residues in the CDR3. CDR1 KGHDR and CDR2 SFDVKD come from the germline V gene. CDR3 in DNA: TGTGCCACCAGTGATTCGACATTAGGGGGCCCTGAGCAGTTCTTC. Translation gives CATSDSTLGGPEQFF.